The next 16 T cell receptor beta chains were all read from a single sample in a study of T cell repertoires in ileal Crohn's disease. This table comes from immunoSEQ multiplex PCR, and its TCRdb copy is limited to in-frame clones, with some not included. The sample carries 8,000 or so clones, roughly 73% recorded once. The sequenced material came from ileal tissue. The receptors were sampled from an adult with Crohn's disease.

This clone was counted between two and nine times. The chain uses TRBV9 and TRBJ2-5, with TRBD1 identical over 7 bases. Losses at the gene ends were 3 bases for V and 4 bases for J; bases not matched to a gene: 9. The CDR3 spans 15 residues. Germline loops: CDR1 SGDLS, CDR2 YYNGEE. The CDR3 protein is CASSAQTGIRETQYF. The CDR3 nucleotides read TGTGCCAGCAGCGCCCAGACAGGGATAAGAGAGACCCAGTACTTC.

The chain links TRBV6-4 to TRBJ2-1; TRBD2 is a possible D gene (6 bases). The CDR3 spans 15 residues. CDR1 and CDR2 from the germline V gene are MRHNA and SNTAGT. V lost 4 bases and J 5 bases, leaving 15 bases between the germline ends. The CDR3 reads CASSGGDGGHNEQFF. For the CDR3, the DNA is TGTGCCAGCAGTGGGGGGGACGGTGGCCACAATGAGCAGTTCTTC.

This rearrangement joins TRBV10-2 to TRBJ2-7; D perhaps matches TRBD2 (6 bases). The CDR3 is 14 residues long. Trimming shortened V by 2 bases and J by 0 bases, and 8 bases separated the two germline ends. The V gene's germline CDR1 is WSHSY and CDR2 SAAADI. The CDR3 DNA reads TGCGCCAGCAGTGAGGCGGGGTTCTCCTACGAGCAGTACTTC. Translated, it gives CASSEAGFSYEQYF.

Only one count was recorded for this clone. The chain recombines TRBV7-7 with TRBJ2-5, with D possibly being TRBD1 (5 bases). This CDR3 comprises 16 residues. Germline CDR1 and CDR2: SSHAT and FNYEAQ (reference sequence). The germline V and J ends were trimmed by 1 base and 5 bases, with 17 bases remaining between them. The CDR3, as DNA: TGTGCCAGCAGCTTAGGGCGTCTAGTCAAGGGGGAGACCCAGTACTTC. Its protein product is CASSLGRLVKGETQYF.

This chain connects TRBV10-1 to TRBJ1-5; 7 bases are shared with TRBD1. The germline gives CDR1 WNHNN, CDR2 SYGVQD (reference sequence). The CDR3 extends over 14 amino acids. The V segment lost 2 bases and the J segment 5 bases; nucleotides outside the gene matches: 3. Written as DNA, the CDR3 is TGCGCCAGCAGTGAGGGAACAGGGGATCAGCCCCAGCATTTT. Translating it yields CASSEGTGDQPQHF.

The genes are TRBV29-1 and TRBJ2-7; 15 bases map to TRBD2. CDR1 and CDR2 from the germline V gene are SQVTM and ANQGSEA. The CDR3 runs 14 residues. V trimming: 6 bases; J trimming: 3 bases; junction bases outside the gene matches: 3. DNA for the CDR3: TGCAGCGTAGGACTAGCGGGGGGGCACTACGAGCAGTACTTC. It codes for CSVGLAGGHYEQYF.

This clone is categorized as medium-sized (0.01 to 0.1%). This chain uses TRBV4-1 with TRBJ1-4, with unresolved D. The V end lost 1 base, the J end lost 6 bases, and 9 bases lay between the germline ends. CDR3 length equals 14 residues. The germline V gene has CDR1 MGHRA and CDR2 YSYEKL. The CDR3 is CASSQGLADEKLFF. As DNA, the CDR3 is TGCGCCAGCAGCCAAGGCCTAGCAGATGAAAAACTGTTTTTT.

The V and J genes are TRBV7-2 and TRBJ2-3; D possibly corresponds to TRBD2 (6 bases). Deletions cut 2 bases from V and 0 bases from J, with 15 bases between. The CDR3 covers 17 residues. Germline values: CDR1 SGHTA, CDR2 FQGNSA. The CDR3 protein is CASSLLGGGVSTDTQYF. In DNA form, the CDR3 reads TGTGCCAGCAGCTTACTCGGGGGTGGGGTTAGCACAGATACGCAGTATTTT.

The CDR3 DNA is TGTGCCAGCAGCCCACTAGCGGGGGGGCCCGGCAATGAGCAGTTCTTC. It codes for CASSPLAGGPGNEQFF. The V gene is TRBV7-9, the J gene TRBJ2-1, with 13 bases identical to TRBD2. This CDR3 is built from 16 residues. Germline CDR1 is SEHNR and CDR2 is FQNEAQ (reference sequence). V was clipped by 5 bases and J by 6 bases; unmatched bases: 7. Combining the CDR3 with reference TRBV7-9 and TRBJ2-1 gives the whole variable domain DTGVSQNPRHKITKRGQNVTFRCDPISEHNRLYWYRQTLGQGPEFLTYFQNEAQLEKSRLLSDRFSAERPKGSFSTLEIQRTEQGDSAMYLCASSPLAGGPGNEQFFGPGTRLTVL.

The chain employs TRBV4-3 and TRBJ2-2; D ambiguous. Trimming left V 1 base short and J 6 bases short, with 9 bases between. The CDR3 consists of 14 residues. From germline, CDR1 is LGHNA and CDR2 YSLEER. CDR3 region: CASSQVSGPGELFF. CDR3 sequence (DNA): TGCGCCAGCAGCCAAGTATCAGGCCCCGGGGAGCTGTTTTTT.

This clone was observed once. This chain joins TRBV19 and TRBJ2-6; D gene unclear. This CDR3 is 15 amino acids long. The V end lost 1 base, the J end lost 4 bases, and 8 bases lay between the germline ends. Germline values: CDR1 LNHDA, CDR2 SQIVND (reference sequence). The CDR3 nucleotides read TGTGCCAGTAGTATAGGCGCGCGGGGGGCCAACGTCCTGACTTTC. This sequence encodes CASSIGARGANVLTF.

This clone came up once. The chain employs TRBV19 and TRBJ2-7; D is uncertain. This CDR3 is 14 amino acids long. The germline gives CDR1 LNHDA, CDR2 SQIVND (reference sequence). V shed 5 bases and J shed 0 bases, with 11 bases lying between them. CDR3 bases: TGTGCCAGTAGTCTCGATCCTAGCTCCTACGAGCAGTACTTC. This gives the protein CASSLDPSSYEQYF.

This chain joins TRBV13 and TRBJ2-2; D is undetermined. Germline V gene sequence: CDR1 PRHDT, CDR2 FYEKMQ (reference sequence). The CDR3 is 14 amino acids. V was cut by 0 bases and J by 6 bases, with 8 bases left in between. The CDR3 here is CASSLGSRAGELFF. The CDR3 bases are TGTGCCAGCAGCTTAGGGAGTCGGGCCGGGGAGCTGTTTTTT. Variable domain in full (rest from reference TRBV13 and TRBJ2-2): AAGVIQSPRHLIKEKRETATLKCYPIPRHDTVYWYQQGPGQDPQFLISFYEKMQSDKGSIPDRFSAQQFSDYHSELNMSSLELGDSALYFCASSLGSRAGELFFGEGSRLTVL.

This chain's CDR3 is CASSAGVPDTQYF. The CDR3 coding sequence is TGTGCCAGCAGCGCCGGGGTCCCAGATACGCAGTATTTT. This chain uses TRBV25-1 with TRBJ2-3, with TRBD2 as a possible D gene (5 bases). This CDR3 is 13 amino acids long. Trimming took off 6 bases at V and 4 bases at J, with 11 bases between the two ends. CDR1 MGHDK and CDR2 SYGVNS come from the germline V gene.

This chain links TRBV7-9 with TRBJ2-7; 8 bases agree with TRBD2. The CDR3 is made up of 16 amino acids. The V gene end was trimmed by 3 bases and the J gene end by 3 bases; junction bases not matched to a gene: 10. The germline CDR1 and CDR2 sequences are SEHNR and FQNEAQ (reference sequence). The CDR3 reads CASSFWSGGSGYEQYF. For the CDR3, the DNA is TGTGCCAGCAGCTTCTGGAGCGGGGGTTCCGGCTACGAGCAGTACTTC.

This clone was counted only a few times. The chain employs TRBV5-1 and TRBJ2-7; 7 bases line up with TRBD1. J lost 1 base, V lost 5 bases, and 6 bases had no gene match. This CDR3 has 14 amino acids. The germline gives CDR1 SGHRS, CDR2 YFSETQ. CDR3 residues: CASRGAQGSYEQYF. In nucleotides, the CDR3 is TGCGCCAGCAGGGGGGCACAGGGGTCCTACGAGCAGTACTTC. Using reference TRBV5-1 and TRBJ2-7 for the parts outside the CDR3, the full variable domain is KAGVTQTPRYLIKTRGQQVTLSCSPISGHRSVSWYQQTPGQGLQFLFEYFSETQRNKGNFPGRFSGRQFSNSRSEMNVSTLELGDSALYLCASRGAQGSYEQYFGPGTRLTVT.